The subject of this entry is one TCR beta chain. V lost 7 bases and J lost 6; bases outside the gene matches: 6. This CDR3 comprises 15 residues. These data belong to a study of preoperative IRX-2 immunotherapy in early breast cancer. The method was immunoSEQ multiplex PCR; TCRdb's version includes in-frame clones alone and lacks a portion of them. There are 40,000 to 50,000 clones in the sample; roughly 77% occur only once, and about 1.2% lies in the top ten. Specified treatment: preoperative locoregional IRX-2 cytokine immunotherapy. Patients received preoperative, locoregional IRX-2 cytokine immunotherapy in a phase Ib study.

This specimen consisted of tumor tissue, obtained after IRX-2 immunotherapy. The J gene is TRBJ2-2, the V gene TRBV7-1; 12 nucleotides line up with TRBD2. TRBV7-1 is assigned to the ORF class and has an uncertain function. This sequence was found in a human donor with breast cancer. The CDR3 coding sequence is TGTGCCAGCACAGCTAGCGGGAGGGTGCCCGGGGAGCTGTTTTTT. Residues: CASTASGRVPGELFF.